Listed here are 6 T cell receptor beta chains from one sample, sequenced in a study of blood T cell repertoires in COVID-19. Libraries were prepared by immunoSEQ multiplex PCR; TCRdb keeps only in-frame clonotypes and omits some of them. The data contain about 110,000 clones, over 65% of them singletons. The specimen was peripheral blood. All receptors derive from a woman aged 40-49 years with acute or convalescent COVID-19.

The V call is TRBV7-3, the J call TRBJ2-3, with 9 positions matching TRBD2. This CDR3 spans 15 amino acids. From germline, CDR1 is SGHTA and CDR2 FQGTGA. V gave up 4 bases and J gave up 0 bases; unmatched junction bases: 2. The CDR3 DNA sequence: TGTGCCAGCAGCTCTAGCGGGGTTAGCACAGATACGCAGTATTTT. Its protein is CASSSSGVSTDTQYF.

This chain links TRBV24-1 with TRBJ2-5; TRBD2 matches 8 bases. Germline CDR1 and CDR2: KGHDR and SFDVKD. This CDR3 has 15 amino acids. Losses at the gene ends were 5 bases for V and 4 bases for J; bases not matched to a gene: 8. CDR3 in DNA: TGTGCCACCAGTGCCATACTAGCGGCCGGAGAGACCCAGTACTTC. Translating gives CATSAILAAGETQYF.

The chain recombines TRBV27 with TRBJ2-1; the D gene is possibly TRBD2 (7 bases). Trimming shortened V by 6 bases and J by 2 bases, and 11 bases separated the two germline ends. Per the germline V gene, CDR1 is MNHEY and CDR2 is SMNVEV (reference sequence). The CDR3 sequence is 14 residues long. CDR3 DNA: TGTGCCAGCAGACGGGGGGCTGCCTACAATGAGCAGTTCTTC. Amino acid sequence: CASRRGAAYNEQFF.

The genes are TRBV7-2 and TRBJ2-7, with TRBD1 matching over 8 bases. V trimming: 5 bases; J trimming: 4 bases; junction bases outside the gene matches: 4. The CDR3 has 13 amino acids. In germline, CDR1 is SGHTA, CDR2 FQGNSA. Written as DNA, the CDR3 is TGTGCCAGCAGCACCCGGACAGGGTACGAGCAGTACTTC. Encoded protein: CASSTRTGYEQYF.

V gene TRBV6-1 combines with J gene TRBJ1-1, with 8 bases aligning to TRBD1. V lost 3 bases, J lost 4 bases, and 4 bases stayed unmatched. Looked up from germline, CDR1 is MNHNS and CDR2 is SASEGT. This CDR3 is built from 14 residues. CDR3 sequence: CASSEAGGGTEAFF. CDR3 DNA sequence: TGTGCCAGCAGTGAGGCAGGGGGCGGCACTGAAGCTTTCTTT.

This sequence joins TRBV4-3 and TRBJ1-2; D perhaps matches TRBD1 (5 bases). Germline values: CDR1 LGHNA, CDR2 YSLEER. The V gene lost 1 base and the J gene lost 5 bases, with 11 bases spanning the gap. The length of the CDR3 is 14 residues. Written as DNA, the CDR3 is TGCGCCAGCAGCCAAGGACAGTCTGGTTATGGCTACACCTTC. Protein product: CASSQGQSGYGYTF.